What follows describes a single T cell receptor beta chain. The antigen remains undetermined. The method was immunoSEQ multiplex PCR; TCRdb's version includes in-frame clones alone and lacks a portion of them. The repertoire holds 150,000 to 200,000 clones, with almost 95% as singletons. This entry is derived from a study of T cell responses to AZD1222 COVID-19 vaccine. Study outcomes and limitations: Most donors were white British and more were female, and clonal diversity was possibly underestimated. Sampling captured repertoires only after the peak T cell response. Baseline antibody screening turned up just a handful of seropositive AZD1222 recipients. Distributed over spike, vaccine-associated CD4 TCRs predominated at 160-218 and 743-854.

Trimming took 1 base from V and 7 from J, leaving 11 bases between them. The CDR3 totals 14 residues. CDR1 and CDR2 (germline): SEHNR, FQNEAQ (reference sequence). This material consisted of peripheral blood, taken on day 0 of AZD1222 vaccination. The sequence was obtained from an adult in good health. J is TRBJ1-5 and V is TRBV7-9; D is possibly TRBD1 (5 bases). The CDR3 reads CASSLDGGPQPQHF. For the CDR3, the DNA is TGTGCCAGCAGCTTAGATGGGGGACCCCAGCCCCAGCATTTT.